The rows below give T cell receptor beta chains drawn from one sample of a study of T-cell memory formation after mild COVID-19. From the 5' RACE reads, TCRdb called clonotypes with MiXCR, one entry per CDR3 protein. The sample has tens of thousands of distinct CDR3 sequences, roughly 7.2% seen once. Sequencing used PBMCs or a T cell subset sorted from them (not recorded which). These receptor sequences come from a man aged 18-30 years who had mild COVID-19 (a few samples of this study predate the infection). Cell type and time point are not known. Both conserved end residues are part of each CDR3. A D gene is named only where the DNA matches it firmly. Clone size is given for some rows only: seen once, a few or many times, or a class if the clone is expanded.

TGCAGTGCTTCTAGGGGGGAACACACTGAAGCTTTCTTT	CSASRGEHTEAFF	NA	TRBV20-1	TRBJ1-1	many
TGTGCCAGCAGCCCCGGGACTAGCGTACAAGAGACCCAGTACTTC	CASSPGTSVQETQYF	TRBD2	TRBV7-2	TRBJ2-5	many
TGCAGTGCTAGAGTACAGGGCAAATACGAGCAGTACTTC	CSARVQGKYEQYF	NA	TRBV20-1	TRBJ2-7	many
TGTGCCAGCAGCCTGACCGGACTAGCGGATCTCACAGATACGCAGTATTTT	CASSLTGLADLTDTQYF	TRBD2	TRBV4-2	TRBJ2-3	few
TGTGCCATCAGGGGACAGCAAGAGACCCAGTACTTC	CAIRGQQETQYF	TRBD1	TRBV10-3	TRBJ2-5	many
TGTGCCAGCAGCCTACAACCACAGGGCTTATACAATGAGCAGTTCTTC	CASSLQPQGLYNEQFF	NA	TRBV14	TRBJ2-1	many
TGTGCCATCAGTGAGTCGAGAATGTGGGCTAGCGGGATAAACAATGAGCAGTTCTTC	CAISESRMWASGINNEQFF	TRBD2	TRBV10-3	TRBJ2-1	NA
TGTGCCAGCAGCTCGAGGGCAGCAGAGACCCAGTACTTC	CASSSRAAETQYF	NA	TRBV7-9	TRBJ2-5	many
TGTGCCAGCAGCCGCTTTGGTCCCCCCCAACTAGCGGGGGGTCCATACAATGAGCAGTTCTTC	CASSRFGPPQLAGGPYNEQFF	TRBD2	TRBV7-2	TRBJ2-1	many
TGCGCCAGCAGTGACCCAGGAACAAACACTGAAGCTTTCTTT	CASSDPGTNTEAFF	NA	TRBV10-2	TRBJ1-1	many
TGTGCCAGCATGGAAGGGGCGCACACAGATACGCAGTATTTT	CASMEGAHTDTQYF	NA	TRBV2	TRBJ2-3	many
TGTGCCAGCAGTGAGAGGGGCCACGCAGATACGCAGTATTTT	CASSERGHADTQYF	NA	TRBV2	TRBJ2-3	many
TGTGCCAGCAGTCGGGCGACCGGGGAGCTGTTTTTT	CASSRATGELFF	NA	TRBV6-5	TRBJ2-2	many
TGTGCCAGCAGGGGGTACGGGGAGCTGTTTTTT	CASRGYGELFF	NA	TRBV6-5	TRBJ2-2	medium-sized
TGCGCCAGCAGCCTCAGGACAGGGGGCAGCTATGGCTACACCTTC	CASSLRTGGSYGYTF	TRBD1	TRBV4-1	TRBJ1-2	few
TGTGCCAGCAGCTTGGGGTCGGCGGGGGGAGTTACAGATACGCAGTATTTT	CASSLGSAGGVTDTQYF	TRBD2	TRBV7-2	TRBJ2-3	NA
TGTGCCAGCAGCTTTCGTGCCACTGAAGCTTTCTTT	CASSFRATEAFF	NA	TRBV7-2	TRBJ1-1	many
TGTGCCACCAGTGATCCGGACAGGGGACACCACAATGAGCAGTTCTTC	CATSDPDRGHHNEQFF	TRBD1	TRBV24-1	TRBJ2-1	few
TGTGCCAGCAGTGAAGGTTCACGAAGGGGCCCGAGTAATCAGCCCCAGCATTTT	CASSEGSRRGPSNQPQHF	NA	TRBV6-1	TRBJ1-5	few
TGTGCCAGCAGACCTCAAGCGGGGGAGCTCACAGATACGCAGTATTTT	CASRPQAGELTDTQYF	TRBD2	TRBV6-5	TRBJ2-3	many
TGTGCCAGCACATGGGCCTTGGATACGCAGTATTTT	CASTWALDTQYF	NA	TRBV11-2	TRBJ2-3	many
TGTGCCAGCAGCCCGGGCCCATCGGGGGAGACCCAGTACTTC	CASSPGPSGETQYF	NA	TRBV7-6	TRBJ2-5	many
TGCGCCAGCAGTGAAGGACAGAATGAAAAACTGTTTTTT	CASSEGQNEKLFF	NA	TRBV5-1	TRBJ1-4	many
TGCGCCAGCAGTCAATCGAGGACCCTAAAGCGACACGAGCAGTACTTC	CASSQSRTLKRHEQYF	NA	TRBV23-1	TRBJ2-7	few
TGTGCCAGCAGTGATCGCCGCCCACAGGTCCATGGGGCTGAAGCTTTCTTT	CASSDRRPQVHGAEAFF	NA	TRBV2	TRBJ1-1	NA
TGTGCCAGCAGCTTAAACAGCGGGGGAAACACCGGGGAGCTGTTTTTT	CASSLNSGGNTGELFF	TRBD2	TRBV7-6	TRBJ2-2	many
TGTGCCAGCAGCTTAGAGGGTGGCTATGGCTACACCTTC	CASSLEGGYGYTF	NA	TRBV7-3	TRBJ1-2	many
TGTGCCAGCAGTCCAACGGAAGAGACCCAGTACTTC	CASSPTEETQYF	NA	TRBV6-2/TRBV6-3	TRBJ2-5	many
TGTGCCAGCTCACCACCTTCACGGGCCGACACTGAAGCTTTCTTT	CASSPPSRADTEAFF	NA	TRBV18	TRBJ1-1	many
TGTGCCAGCAGCTTATATAAAGATTCACCCCTCCACTTT	CASSLYKDSPLHF	NA	TRBV7-3	TRBJ1-6	many
TGTGCCAGCAGCTTGAGGCGCGGTTCACCCCTCCACTTT	CASSLRRGSPLHF	NA	TRBV7-3	TRBJ1-6	many
TGTGCCAGCAGCGCCCACGGGAGCGGGGTGGAGACCCAGTACTTC	CASSAHGSGVETQYF	TRBD2	TRBV9	TRBJ2-5	NA
TGTGCCAGTAGTTTGACAGGTGCTCACGGGCCCCAGCATTTT	CASSLTGAHGPQHF	NA	TRBV19	TRBJ1-5	many
TGTGCCAGCTCACCCCCAGGGAGGGCCAAAAACATTCAGTACTTC	CASSPPGRAKNIQYF	NA	TRBV18	TRBJ2-4	many
TGTGCCAGCAGACGCCGGGACTACCTCTACGAGCAGTACTTC	CASRRRDYLYEQYF	TRBD2	TRBV28	TRBJ2-7	NA
TGCGCCAGCAGCTTGGGAGTAGCGGGGGGCGAGACCCAGTACTTC	CASSLGVAGGETQYF	TRBD2	TRBV5-1	TRBJ2-5	many
TGTGCCATCAGCCCGACTAGTGGCACAGATACGCAGTATTTT	CAISPTSGTDTQYF	NA	TRBV10-3	TRBJ2-3	few
TGTGCCAGCAGTGAAGGACCGGGGACGGGAGCTTTCTTT	CASSEGPGTGAFF	NA	TRBV2	TRBJ1-1	many
TGTGCCAGCAGCCCCCCCTGGGCGGATACGCAGTATTTT	CASSPPWADTQYF	NA	TRBV7-8	TRBJ2-3	few
TGTGCCATCAGGGGACAGGGGGCTGAGCCGGGCTACACCTTC	CAIRGQGAEPGYTF	TRBD1	TRBV10-3	TRBJ1-2	few
TGTGCCAGCAGTTTAATGGAGACCCAGTACTTC	CASSLMETQYF	NA	TRBV27	TRBJ2-5	many
TGCAGTGCTAGATTGGGACAGGGGGGATACACCGGGGAGCTGTTTTTT	CSARLGQGGYTGELFF	TRBD1	TRBV20-1	TRBJ2-2	few
TGTGCCAGCCAAGGAAGTAATAATTCACCCCTCCACTTT	CASQGSNNSPLHF	NA	TRBV2	TRBJ1-6	once
TGTGCCAGCAGCTCCACTAGTTCCTACAATGAGCAGTTCTTC	CASSSTSSYNEQFF	NA	TRBV7-3	TRBJ2-1	many
TGTGCCAGCAGTGAGACAACTTATCAGCCCCAGCATTTT	CASSETTYQPQHF	NA	TRBV6-2/TRBV6-3	TRBJ1-5	many
TGTGCCAGCTCACCACCTAGAGGAGGGACAGATACGCAGTATTTT	CASSPPRGGTDTQYF	NA	TRBV18	TRBJ2-3	medium-sized
TGTGCCAGCAGCCCCTGGCAGGGTGCGGGGGCGGGAGATACGCAGTATTTT	CASSPWQGAGAGDTQYF	NA	TRBV7-8	TRBJ2-3	NA
TGTGCCAGCAGCGTGACCGGGGGGGTTCTTTCGGAGCAGTTCTTC	CASSVTGGVLSEQFF	TRBD2	TRBV9	TRBJ2-1	few
TGCAGTGCTAGATCGGATAGCAATCAGCCCCAGCATTTT	CSARSDSNQPQHF	NA	TRBV20-1	TRBJ1-5	many
TGTGCCAGCAGTGGTCGGGACCAAGGGGAGACCCAGTACTTC	CASSGRDQGETQYF	NA	TRBV25-1	TRBJ2-5	many
TGTGCCAGCAGGCTCCCGGGACAGCTACTATCCTTC	CASRLPGQLLSF	TRBD1	TRBV2	TRBJ1-2	many
TGTGCCAGTACTACAGGGAGGGGGCATGATACGCAGTATTTT	CASTTGRGHDTQYF	NA	TRBV19	TRBJ2-3	NA
TGTGCCAGCAGTTTATCTCTGGGAGGGACCGGGGAGCTGTTTTTT	CASSLSLGGTGELFF	TRBD2	TRBV27	TRBJ2-2	many
TGTGCCAGCAGTAGGACAGGGGGCGATGGCAATCAGCCCCAGCATTTT	CASSRTGGDGNQPQHF	TRBD1	TRBV28	TRBJ1-5	few
TGTGCCAGCAGTGAACGGGCCGGGATCTCAACCCCTAGCACAGATACGCAGTATTTT	CASSERAGISTPSTDTQYF	NA	TRBV2	TRBJ2-3	many